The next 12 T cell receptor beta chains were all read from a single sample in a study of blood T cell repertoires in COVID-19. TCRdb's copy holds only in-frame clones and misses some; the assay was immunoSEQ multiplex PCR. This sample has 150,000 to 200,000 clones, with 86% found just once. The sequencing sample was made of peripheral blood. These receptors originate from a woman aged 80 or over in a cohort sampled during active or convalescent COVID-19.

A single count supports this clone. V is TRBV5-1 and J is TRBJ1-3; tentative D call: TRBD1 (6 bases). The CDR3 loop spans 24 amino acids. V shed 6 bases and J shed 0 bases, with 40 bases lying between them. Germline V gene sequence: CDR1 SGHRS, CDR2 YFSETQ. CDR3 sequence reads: CASNLGTTGRSGLSISSSGNTIYF. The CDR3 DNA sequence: TGCGCCAGCAACCTGGGGACAACAGGGCGGTCCGGTCTGTCCATCTCTTCCTCTGGAAACACCATATATTTT.

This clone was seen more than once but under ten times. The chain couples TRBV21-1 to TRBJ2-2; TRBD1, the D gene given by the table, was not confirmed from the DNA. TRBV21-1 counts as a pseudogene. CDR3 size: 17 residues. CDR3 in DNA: TGTGCCAGCAGCAAAGGATCGGGGACAGGGGAGGACGGGGAGCTGTTTTTT. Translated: CASSKGSGTGEDGELFF.

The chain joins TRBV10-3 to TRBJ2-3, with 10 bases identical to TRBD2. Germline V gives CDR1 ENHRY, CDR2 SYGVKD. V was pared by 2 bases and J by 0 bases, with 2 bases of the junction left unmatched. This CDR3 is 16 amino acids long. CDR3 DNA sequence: TGTGCCATCAGTGAGGTTAGCGGGGGGAGCACAGATACGCAGTATTTT. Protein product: CAISEVSGGSTDTQYF.

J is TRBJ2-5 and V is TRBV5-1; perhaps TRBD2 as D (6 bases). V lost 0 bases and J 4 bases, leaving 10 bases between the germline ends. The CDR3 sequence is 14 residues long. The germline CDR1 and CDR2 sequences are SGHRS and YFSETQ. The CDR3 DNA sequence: TGCGCCAGCAGCTTGGTGGCTAGCGTAGAGACCCAGTACTTC. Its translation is CASSLVASVETQYF.

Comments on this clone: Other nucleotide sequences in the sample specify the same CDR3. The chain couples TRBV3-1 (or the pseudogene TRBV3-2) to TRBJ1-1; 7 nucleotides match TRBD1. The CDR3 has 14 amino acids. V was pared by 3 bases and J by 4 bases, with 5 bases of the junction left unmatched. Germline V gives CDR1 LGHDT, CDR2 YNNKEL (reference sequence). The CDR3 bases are TGTGCCAGCAGCCAGGCAACAGGGGTCACTGAAGCTTTCTTT. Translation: CASSQATGVTEAFF.

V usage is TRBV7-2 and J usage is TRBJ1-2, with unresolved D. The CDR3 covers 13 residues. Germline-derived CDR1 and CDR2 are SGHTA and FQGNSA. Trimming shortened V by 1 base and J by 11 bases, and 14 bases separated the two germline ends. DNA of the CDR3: TGTGCCAGCAGCTTAGGGGGAGACATGCGGTACACCTTC. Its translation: CASSLGGDMRYTF.

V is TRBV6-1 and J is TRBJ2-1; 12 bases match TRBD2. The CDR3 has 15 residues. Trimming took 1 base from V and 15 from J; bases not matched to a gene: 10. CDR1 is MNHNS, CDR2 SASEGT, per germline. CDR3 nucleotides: TGTGCCAGCAGTGAAGAGGGGCTAGCGGGGGGGCCCGTGTTCTTC. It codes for CASSEEGLAGGPVFF.

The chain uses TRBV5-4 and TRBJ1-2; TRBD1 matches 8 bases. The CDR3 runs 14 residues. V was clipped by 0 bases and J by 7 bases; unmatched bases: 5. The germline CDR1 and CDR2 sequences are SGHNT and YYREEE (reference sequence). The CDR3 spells CASSLASTGVGYTF. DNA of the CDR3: TGTGCCAGCAGCTTGGCCTCGACAGGGGTTGGCTACACCTTC.

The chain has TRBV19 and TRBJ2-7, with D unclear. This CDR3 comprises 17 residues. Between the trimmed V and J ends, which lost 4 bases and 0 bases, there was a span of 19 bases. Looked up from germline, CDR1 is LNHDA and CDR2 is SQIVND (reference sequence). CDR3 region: CASSTPPLSVSSYEQYV. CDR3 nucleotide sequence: TGTGCCAGTAGTACCCCCCCCCTCTCTGTGAGCTCCTACGAGCAGTACGTC.

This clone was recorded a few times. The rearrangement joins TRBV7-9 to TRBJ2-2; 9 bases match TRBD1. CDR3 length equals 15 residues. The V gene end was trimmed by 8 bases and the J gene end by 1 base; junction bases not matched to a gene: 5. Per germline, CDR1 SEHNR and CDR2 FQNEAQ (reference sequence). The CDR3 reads CASGLGQGNTGELFF. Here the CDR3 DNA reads TGTGCCAGCGGTCTGGGACAGGGGAACACCGGGGAGCTGTTTTTT.

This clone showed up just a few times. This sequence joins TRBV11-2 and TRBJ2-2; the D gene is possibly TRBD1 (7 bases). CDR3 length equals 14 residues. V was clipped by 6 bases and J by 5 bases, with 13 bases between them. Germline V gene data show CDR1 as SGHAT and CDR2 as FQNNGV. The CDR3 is CASSAGQQTGELFF. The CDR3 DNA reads TGTGCCAGCAGTGCGGGACAGCAGACCGGGGAGCTGTTTTTT.

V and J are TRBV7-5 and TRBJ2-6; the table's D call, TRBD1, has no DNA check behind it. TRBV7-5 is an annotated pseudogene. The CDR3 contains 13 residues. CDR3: CAREQQGPAVLTF. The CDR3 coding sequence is TGTGCCAGAGAGCAACAGGGGCCGGCCGTCCTGACTTTC.